Presented here are 21 T cell receptor beta chains from one specimen sequenced in a study of blood T cell repertoires in COVID-19. The table came from immunoSEQ multiplex PCR; TCRdb's copy has only in-frame clones and leaves some out. Found here are around 210,000 clones, around 88% of them singletons; the top ten hold 1.5%. The specimen sequenced was peripheral blood. The origin of the receptors is a man aged 18-30 years with active or convalescent COVID-19.

This chain connects TRBV7-9 to TRBJ2-7, with D perhaps matching TRBD2 (6 bases). Trimming stripped 5 bases from V and 2 bases from J, with 16 bases between. In germline, CDR1 is SEHNR, CDR2 FQNEAQ (reference sequence). The CDR3 contains 15 residues. The CDR3 here is CASSASLADPYEQYF. The CDR3 DNA follows: TGTGCCAGCAGCGCGTCTTTAGCGGACCCCTACGAGCAGTACTTC.

The chain couples TRBV5-1 to TRBJ1-6, with a weak D call TRBD1 (6 bases). CDR1 is SGHRS, CDR2 YFSETQ, per germline. V lost 0 bases, J lost 7 bases, and 11 bases lay in between. The CDR3 is 15 amino acids. The CDR3 reads CASSLEGQPNSPLHF. In nucleotides, the CDR3 is TGCGCCAGCAGCTTGGAGGGACAACCAAATTCACCCCTCCACTTT.

The gene calls are TRBV28 and TRBJ2-3; 7 bases map to TRBD1. This CDR3 is built from 15 residues. V shed 5 bases and J 4 bases; nucleotides not matched to a gene: 9. Germline CDR1 MDHEN, CDR2 SYDVKM. CDR3 in DNA: TGTGCCAGCAGTCCCGACTCTCAGGGGGCAGATACGCAGTATTTT. Translated: CASSPDSQGADTQYF.

The chain links TRBV5-6 to TRBJ2-7; 8 bases map to TRBD1. Germline trimming cut 6 bases from V and 6 bases from J; bases unmatched to any gene: 14. This CDR3 is built from 15 residues. The germline CDR1 and CDR2 sequences are SGHDT and YYEEEE. The CDR3 sequence is CASNLGQGFVSEQYF. CDR3 sequence (DNA): TGTGCCAGCAACCTAGGACAGGGTTTCGTATCCGAGCAGTACTTC.

V and J are TRBV20-1 and TRBJ1-4, with no clear D. Germline V gene lookup returns CDR1 DFQATT and CDR2 SNEGSKA (reference sequence). Trimming stripped 3 bases from V and 7 bases from J, with 12 bases between. CDR3 length equals 13 residues. This CDR3 is CSASRGIGEKLFF. Written as DNA, the CDR3 is TGCAGTGCTAGTCGAGGGATAGGTGAAAAACTGTTTTTT.

The chain links TRBV11-2 to TRBJ2-1; 8 positions agree with TRBD1. The ends lost 5 bases at V and 6 bases at J; junction bases unmatched: 9. Germline V gene lookup returns CDR1 SGHAT and CDR2 FQNNGV. The CDR3 covers 15 residues. DNA of the CDR3: TGTGCCAGCAGCGGTCACAGGGGGGTCGTCAATGAGCAGTTCTTC. This codes for CASSGHRGVVNEQFF.

The sample holds a few counts of this clone. The gene calls are TRBV5-6 and TRBJ1-5; D is perhaps TRBD1 (6 bases). The CDR3 totals 14 residues. The V gene's germline CDR1 is SGHDT and CDR2 YYEEEE. With 0 bases removed from V and 5 bases from J, the gap between germline ends came to 9 bases. The CDR3 loop reads CASSLAGADQPQHF. As DNA, the CDR3 is TGTGCCAGCAGCTTGGCAGGGGCTGATCAGCCCCAGCATTTT.

The V call is TRBV6-1, the J call TRBJ1-5; D may be TRBD1 (6 bases). Germline V gives CDR1 MNHNS, CDR2 SASEGT. The germline V and J ends were trimmed by 0 bases and 8 bases, with 20 bases remaining between them. This CDR3 has 17 amino acids. The chain's CDR3 is CASSEAGQGKAREPQHF. The CDR3 DNA is TGTGCCAGCAGTGAAGCAGGGCAGGGGAAGGCAAGGGAGCCCCAGCATTTT.

The chain uses TRBV6-5 and TRBJ1-5; D possibly corresponds to TRBD1 (6 bases). Germline-derived CDR1 and CDR2 are MNHEY and SVGAGI. The V end was cut by 11 bases, the J end by 0 bases, with 17 bases between. The CDR3 loop spans 15 amino acids. The CDR3 sequence is CAGHTGPDSNQPQHF. For the CDR3, the DNA is TGTGCCGGACACACAGGGCCCGATAGCAATCAGCCCCAGCATTTT.

This clone has only one observation. This chain links TRBV6-6 with TRBJ1-1; possible D gene TRBD1, 5 bases. CDR3 length: 13 residues. Germline CDR1 MNHNY, CDR2 SVGAGI (reference sequence). Deletions cut 7 bases from V and 4 bases from J, with 13 bases between. The CDR3 region has the DNA TGTGCCAGCAAACAGGATCCGAGCACTGAAGCTTTCTTT. Translation gives CASKQDPSTEAFF.

V and J are TRBV2 and TRBJ1-1; D may be TRBD1 (5 bases). There are 15 residues in the CDR3. Trimming took 1 base from V and 5 from J, leaving 14 bases between them. Germline values: CDR1 SNHLY, CDR2 FYNNEI. Written as DNA, the CDR3 is TGTGCCAGCAGTGAAGTGGAGGGACTGGAAACTGAAGCTTTCTTT. Its protein is CASSEVEGLETEAFF. The full variable domain, rest sourced from reference TRBV2 and TRBJ1-1, is EPEVTQTPSHQVTQMGQEVILRCVPISNHLYFYWYRQILGQKVEFLVSFYNNEISEKSEIFDDQFSVERPDGSNFTLKIRSTKLEDSAMYFCASSEVEGLETEAFFGQGTRLTVV.

The chain has TRBV7-3 and TRBJ2-7; 13 bases are a match to TRBD2. J was trimmed by 6 bases and V by 5 bases; bases with no gene match: 1. This CDR3 is built from 13 residues. The germline CDR1 and CDR2 sequences are SGHTA and FQGTGA. The CDR3 DNA reads as TGTGCCAGCAGCCGGACTAGCGGGAGCGAGCAGTACTTC. Translation gives CASSRTSGSEQYF.

This clone was found once. The rearrangement joins TRBV10-3 to TRBJ1-2; D gene uncertain. Trimming removed 6 bases from V and 3 bases from J, with 14 bases in between. This CDR3 is built from 14 residues. Germline values: CDR1 ENHRY, CDR2 SYGVKD. The CDR3 DNA is TGTGCCATCAGCGGATGGGAGGGCCACTATGGCTACACCTTC. Translated, it gives CAISGWEGHYGYTF.

This clone has a handful of counts. The CDR3 nucleotides read TGTGCCAGCAGCTTATTGGGGGGGCCTGACACTGAAGCTTTCTTT. It encodes CASSLLGGPDTEAFF. V and J are TRBV7-6 and TRBJ1-1, with a possible D match to TRBD1 (6 bases). Germline CDR1 and CDR2: SGHVS and FNYEAQ. Trimming shortened V by 2 bases and J by 3 bases, and 13 bases separated the two germline ends. The CDR3 has 15 amino acids.

This clone showed up just once. The V call is TRBV5-1, the J call TRBJ1-3; D call uncertain. The CDR3 is made up of 18 amino acids. CDR1 and CDR2 from the germline V gene are SGHRS and YFSETQ. V was trimmed by 0 bases and J by 9 bases, leaving 25 bases between them. CDR3 sequence reads: CASSLVGPQLEQRSTIYF. Written as DNA, the CDR3 is TGCGCCAGCAGCTTGGTAGGGCCACAGCTCGAACAGCGGAGCACCATATATTTT.

The chain couples TRBV7-9 to TRBJ1-2; D is uncertain. Trimming shortened V by 0 bases and J by 5 bases, and 10 bases separated the two germline ends. The CDR3 is 14 residues long. CDR1 SEHNR and CDR2 FQNEAQ come from the germline V gene (reference sequence). Written as DNA, the CDR3 is TGTGCCAGCAGCTTAGCTCTGGAGGTATATGGCTACACCTTC. Amino acids: CASSLALEVYGYTF.

The V and J genes are TRBV5-1 and TRBJ2-3; D gene unclear. The CDR3 length is 11 residues. Germline V gene sequence: CDR1 SGHRS, CDR2 YFSETQ. Trimming cost V 4 bases and J 6 bases, with 6 bases left between them. This chain's CDR3 is CASSLEDTQYF. The CDR3 DNA follows: TGCGCCAGCAGCCTTGAGGATACGCAGTATTTT. Full variable domain (rest looked up from reference TRBV5-1 and TRBJ2-3): KAGVTQTPRYLIKTRGQQVTLSCSPISGHRSVSWYQQTPGQGLQFLFEYFSETQRNKGNFPGRFSGRQFSNSRSEMNVSTLELGDSALYLCASSLEDTQYFGPGTRLTVL.

This clone was observed once. This chain joins TRBV30 and TRBJ1-2, with TRBD1 matching 8 bases. CDR3 length: 15 residues. In germline, CDR1 is GTSNPN, CDR2 SVGIG (reference sequence). V lost 2 bases to trimming and J lost 5 bases; unmatched junction nucleotides: 10. Here the CDR3 reads CAWSTATGVWYGYTF. CDR3 in DNA: TGTGCCTGGAGTACCGCGACAGGGGTTTGGTATGGCTACACCTTC.

The CDR3 coding sequence is TGTGCCAGCAGGATTGTAGCGGGAGAGGGTACGCAGTATTTT. Amino acid sequence: CASRIVAGEGTQYF. The V and J genes are TRBV6-4 and TRBJ2-3; 9 nucleotides line up with TRBD2. V shed 6 bases and J 8 bases; nucleotides not matched to a gene: 9. The CDR3 extends over 14 amino acids. The germline V gene encodes CDR1 MRHNA and CDR2 SNTAGT.

The V gene is TRBV12-3 or TRBV12-4, the J gene TRBJ2-1; tentatively, D is TRBD2 (6 bases). Deletions cut 0 bases from V and 8 bases from J, with 8 bases between. The CDR3 contains 13 residues. CDR3 DNA: TGTGCCAGCAGTTTAGCGGGAGGAGATGAGCAGTTCTTC. This translates into CASSLAGGDEQFF.

The chain's CDR3 is CASSLGPQGPISYEQYF. CDR3 coding DNA: TGTGCCAGCAGCTTAGGGCCACAGGGGCCTATCTCCTACGAGCAGTACTTC. The rearrangement links TRBV7-2 to TRBJ2-7; 7 bases are shared with TRBD1. Germline CDR1 SGHTA, CDR2 FQGNSA. This CDR3 is 17 amino acids long. V dropped 1 base and J dropped 0; count of bases not matched to a gene: 9. Combining the CDR3 with reference TRBV7-2 and TRBJ2-7 gives the whole variable domain GAGVSQSPSNKVTEKGKDVELRCDPISGHTALYWYRQSLGQGLEFLIYFQGNSAPDKSGLPSDRFSAERTGGSVSTLTIQRTQQEDSAVYLCASSLGPQGPISYEQYFGPGTRLTVT.